Each of the 30 T cell receptor beta chains below was sequenced from the same sample in a study of shared clonotypes between healthy human individuals (dated by TCRdb to about 2020). Library construction relied on the immunoSEQ multiplex PCR assay. The table was pulled from immuneACCESS by TCRdb, which kept in-frame rearrangements only. Such tables lose some clones; where checked, under half of the loss comes from unresolved V genes, and the rest has no known cause. Recorded for this sample are about 710,000 clones; around 77% of them occurred a single time. Approximately 1.7% of the sample belongs to the ten largest clones. Sequenced sample: memory CD4+ T cells sorted from blood. The sample's cell subset or site label, decoded: CD45RA-negative fraction. The receptors derive from a woman aged 25 to 39 in good health.

The gene calls are TRBV19 and TRBJ2-7; D may be TRBD1 (5 bases). The CDR3 extends over 16 amino acids. Germline V gene data show CDR1 as LNHDA and CDR2 as SQIVND (reference sequence). V was cut by 4 bases and J by 2 bases, with 18 bases left in between. CDR3: CASSTRERTSTYEQYF. Here the CDR3 DNA reads TGTGCCAGTAGTACTCGAGAGAGGACAAGCACCTACGAGCAGTACTTC.

This clone was seen many times. V and J are TRBV6-6 and TRBJ1-5; TRBD1 agrees at 9 bases. The V gene's germline CDR1 is MNHNY and CDR2 SVGAGI (reference sequence). V shed 5 bases, J shed 2 bases, and the junction held 1 base outside the gene matches. The CDR3 has 14 residues. CDR3 nucleotides: TGTGCCAGCAGTGACAGGGGGGGCAATCAGCCCCAGCATTTT. Protein product: CASSDRGGNQPQHF.

This clone has more than one count but fewer than ten. This chain links TRBV30 with TRBJ2-7; 7 nucleotides agree with TRBD1. The CDR3 length is 15 residues. From germline, CDR1 is GTSNPN and CDR2 SVGIG (reference sequence). V lost 0 bases and J lost 2; bases outside the gene matches: 7. The chain's CDR3 is CAWSVQGQTTYEQYF. The DNA of the CDR3 is TGTGCCTGGAGTGTACAGGGACAGACTACCTACGAGCAGTACTTC.

The chain uses TRBV2 and TRBJ2-3, with a possible D match to TRBD1 (6 bases). The germline V and J ends were trimmed by 1 base and 4 bases, with 9 bases remaining between them. CDR1 is SNHLY and CDR2 is FYNNEI in the germline V gene. The CDR3 spans 14 residues. The chain's CDR3 is CASSEGTEPDTQYF. The DNA for the CDR3 is TGTGCCAGCAGTGAAGGGACAGAACCAGATACGCAGTATTTT.

The rearrangement uses TRBV10-3 and TRBJ2-5; D not resolved. The length of the CDR3 is 15 residues. The V end was cut by 4 bases, the J end by 2 bases, with 14 bases between. Per the germline V gene, CDR1 is ENHRY and CDR2 is SYGVKD. CDR3: CAISARVMQQETQYF. DNA for the CDR3: TGTGCCATCAGTGCAAGGGTAATGCAACAAGAGACCCAGTACTTC.

The chain recombines TRBV15 with TRBJ2-2; D not resolved. Trimming removed 0 bases from V and 4 bases from J, with 12 bases in between. The length of the CDR3 is 16 residues. The germline V gene has CDR1 LNHNV and CDR2 YYDKDF (reference sequence). The CDR3 bases are TGTGCCACCAGCAGAGATCCCCTTAGTGGCACCGGGGAGCTGTTTTTT. It encodes CATSRDPLSGTGELFF.

This chain connects TRBV7-3 to TRBJ2-2, with 14 positions matching TRBD2. This CDR3 comprises 15 residues. Losses at the gene ends were 6 bases for V and 3 bases for J; bases not matched to a gene: 0. Germline CDR1 reads SGHTA; CDR2 reads FQGTGA. CDR3 DNA: TGTGCCAGCAGGACTAGCGGGAGGGACACCGGGGAGCTGTTTTTT. It codes for CASRTSGRDTGELFF. The full variable domain, completed using reference TRBV7-3 and TRBJ2-2, is GAGVSQTPSNKVTEKGKYVELRCDPISGHTALYWYRQSLGQGPEFLIYFQGTGAADDSGLPNDRFFAVRPEGSVSTLKIQRTERGDSAVYLCASRTSGRDTGELFFGEGSRLTVL.

CDR3 protein: CASKGGLTNEKLFF. Written as DNA, the CDR3 is TGCGCCAGCAAAGGGGGTCTTACTAATGAAAAACTGTTTTTT. The chain combines TRBV10-2 with TRBJ1-4; weak D call: TRBD1 (6 bases). V lost 7 bases and J lost 2, with 11 bases in between. In germline, CDR1 is WSHSY, CDR2 SAAADI. The CDR3 is 14 amino acids.

There are a few counts of this clone. This sequence joins TRBV2 and TRBJ2-1; D is unresolved. Trimming took 4 bases from V and 6 from J, leaving 10 bases between them. The V gene's germline CDR1 is SNHLY and CDR2 FYNNEI. The CDR3 sequence is 13 residues long. The CDR3 DNA follows: TGTGCCAGCAGTGTCCAGACCGGCAATGAGCAGTTCTTC. This translates into CASSVQTGNEQFF.

This chain's CDR3 is CASRHRPKYEQYF. The DNA for the CDR3 is TGTGCCAGCAGACATCGGCCTAAGTACGAGCAGTACTTC. This chain joins TRBV6-1 and TRBJ2-7; D unresolved. This CDR3 is 13 amino acids long. Between the trimmed V and J ends, which lost 6 bases and 4 bases, there was a span of 13 bases. Germline-derived CDR1 and CDR2 are MNHNS and SASEGT.

This clone appeared a few times. This chain connects TRBV28 to TRBJ1-2, with 9 positions matching TRBD1. Per germline, CDR1 MDHEN and CDR2 SYDVKM. The CDR3 extends over 16 amino acids. Germline trimming cut 5 bases from V and 8 bases from J; bases unmatched to any gene: 15. CDR3 bases: TGTGCCAGCAGTACTATCGGGACAGGGCGTTTCGGGGGCTACACCTTC. Protein: CASSTIGTGRFGGYTF.

The gene calls are TRBV5-1 and TRBJ1-2; D is unresolved. Deletions cut 1 base from V and 7 bases from J, with 11 bases between. The CDR3 has 13 amino acids. Per the germline V gene, CDR1 is SGHRS and CDR2 is YFSETQ. Here the CDR3 DNA reads TGCGCCAGCAGCTTGTTCCCTAGTTCTGGCTACACCTTC. Translating it yields CASSLFPSSGYTF.

This clone was found many times. This rearrangement joins TRBV6-4 to TRBJ1-5; D remains unclear. The germline gives CDR1 MRHNA, CDR2 SNTAGT. The CDR3 is 15 amino acids. V lost 7 bases, J lost 0 bases, and 13 bases lay in between. The CDR3 protein is CASTGPNYSNQPQHF. For the CDR3, the DNA is TGTGCCAGCACCGGACCAAACTATAGCAATCAGCCCCAGCATTTT.

This clone was observed a handful of times. This rearrangement joins TRBV6-6 to TRBJ1-2; TRBD1 agrees at 10 bases. This CDR3 comprises 14 residues. The J segment lost 6 bases and the V segment lost 6 bases, leaving 7 bases of the junction unmatched. Germline CDR1 MNHNY, CDR2 SVGAGI (reference sequence). The CDR3 loop is CASRSDRGRNGYTF. DNA for the CDR3: TGTGCCAGCAGGTCCGACAGGGGGCGGAATGGCTACACCTTC.

This rearrangement joins TRBV2 to TRBJ2-5; D might be TRBD1 (6 bases). Germline CDR1 and CDR2: SNHLY and FYNNEI. The V gene lost 2 bases and the J gene lost 4 bases, with 11 bases spanning the gap. This CDR3 is 14 amino acids long. CDR3 DNA sequence: TGTGCCAGCAGTGAAAACAGGGTGGGAGAGACCCAGTACTTC. It is translated as CASSENRVGETQYF.

The J gene is TRBJ2-1, the V gene TRBV29-1; 8 bases match TRBD2. V was pared by 5 bases and J by 5 bases, with 11 bases of the junction left unmatched. The CDR3 consists of 15 residues. Germline CDR1 reads SQVTM; CDR2 reads ANQGSEA. CDR3 amino acids: CSVSGEAGVNNEQFF. As DNA, the CDR3 is TGCAGCGTTTCCGGAGAAGCGGGAGTTAACAATGAGCAGTTCTTC.

The chain carries TRBV28 and TRBJ1-4; D is uncertain. CDR1 is MDHEN, CDR2 SYDVKM, per germline. V was trimmed by 1 base and J by 12 bases, leaving 6 bases between them. This CDR3 has 11 residues. The DNA of the CDR3 is TGTGCCAGCAGTTTATTCCGCCAACTGTTTTTT. Its translation is CASSLFRQLFF. Full variable domain (remainder filled in from reference TRBV28 and TRBJ1-4): DVKVTQSSRYLVKRTGEKVFLECVQDMDHENMFWYRQDPGLGLRLIYFSYDVKMKEKGDIPEGYSVSREKKERFSLILESASTNQTSMYLCASSLFRQLFFGSGTQLSVL.

The chain joins TRBV4-1 to TRBJ2-7; 8 nucleotides align to TRBD1. The CDR3 covers 15 residues. Germline V gene lookup returns CDR1 MGHRA and CDR2 YSYEKL. Unmatched junction bases numbered 8, after V lost 1 base and J lost 6 bases. The CDR3 loop is CASSQAAQGGAEQYF. The CDR3 bases are TGCGCCAGCAGCCAAGCCGCACAGGGGGGAGCCGAGCAGTACTTC.

DNA of the CDR3: TGTGCCAGCTCACCACGCCGAGACAGGGGGCTGGAGACCCAGTACTTC. This codes for CASSPRRDRGLETQYF. V is TRBV18 and J is TRBJ2-5; 10 positions match TRBD1. V shed 1 base, J shed 5 bases, and the junction held 7 bases outside the gene matches. The CDR3 is 16 amino acids. Germline lookup yields CDR1 KGHSH and CDR2 LQKENI.

The DNA for the CDR3 is TGTGCCAGCAGCTTACAAAGACTAGCGGGTTACTACGAGCAGTACTTC. It codes for CASSLQRLAGYYEQYF. This chain connects TRBV7-2 to TRBJ2-7; 10 positions match TRBD2. There are 16 residues in the CDR3. Germline assignment: CDR1 SGHTA and CDR2 FQGNSA. J lost 3 bases, V lost 2 bases, and 7 bases had no gene match.

J is TRBJ2-1 and V is TRBV14; TRBD2 agrees at 8 bases. This CDR3 is 15 amino acids long. Germline-derived CDR1 and CDR2 are SGHDN and FVKESK. Trimming took 4 bases from V and 2 from J; bases not matched to a gene: 4. CDR3: CASSLSGSPYNEQFF. For the CDR3, the DNA is TGTGCCAGCAGCCTAAGCGGGAGCCCCTACAATGAGCAGTTCTTC.

The chain links TRBV10-2 to TRBJ2-7; no firm D call. The CDR3 totals 11 residues. Germline V gene sequence: CDR1 WSHSY, CDR2 SAAADI. V was pared by 6 bases and J by 5 bases, with 8 bases between. The CDR3 sequence is CASRGKDEQYF. The CDR3 DNA reads as TGCGCCAGCAGGGGGAAGGACGAGCAGTACTTC.

This clone was seen many times. The chain links TRBV28 to TRBJ2-2; the D is unclear. Trimming removed 5 bases at V and 3 bases at J, with 22 bases between. CDR1 is MDHEN and CDR2 is SYDVKM in the germline V gene. The CDR3 is 18 residues long. CDR3 sequence: CASSPFNIVVLHTGELFF. The CDR3 DNA follows: TGTGCCAGCAGTCCCTTTAATATCGTGGTCTTACACACCGGGGAGCTGTTTTTT.

The chain joins TRBV7-9 to TRBJ2-1; no definite D call. The CDR3 has 13 amino acids. Germline V gene data show CDR1 as SEHNR and CDR2 as FQNEAQ (reference sequence). Trimming removed 3 bases from V and 13 bases from J, with 16 bases in between. The CDR3 loop reads CASSLAAPVQQFF. As DNA, the CDR3 is TGTGCCAGCAGCTTGGCGGCCCCCGTTCAACAGTTCTTC.

J is TRBJ2-4 and V is TRBV7-9; D not resolved. There are 12 residues in the CDR3. V was shortened by 3 bases and J by 5 bases, with 5 bases between the two germline ends. Germline V gene lookup returns CDR1 SEHNR and CDR2 FQNEAQ (reference sequence). CDR3 amino acids: CASSFGQNIQYF. DNA for the CDR3: TGTGCCAGCAGCTTCGGACAAAACATTCAGTACTTC.

V usage is TRBV15 and J usage is TRBJ2-3, with 7 positions matching TRBD2. V was clipped by 0 bases and J by 2 bases; unmatched bases: 5. The germline V gene has CDR1 LNHNV and CDR2 YYDKDF (reference sequence). This CDR3 comprises 16 residues. The CDR3 region has the DNA TGTGCCACCAGCAGAGAGCGGGAGCTATTCACAGATACGCAGTATTTT. Protein sequence: CATSRERELFTDTQYF.

This clone is a singleton in its sample. V is TRBV7-9 and J is TRBJ1-3; 10 nucleotides agree with TRBD1. CDR1 and CDR2 from the germline V gene are SEHNR and FQNEAQ (reference sequence). The V gene end was trimmed by 6 bases and the J gene end by 2 bases; junction bases not matched to a gene: 4. The CDR3 loop spans 15 amino acids. As DNA, the CDR3 is TGTGCCAGCAGTTCCGGGACAGGGGCTGGAAACACCATATATTTT. This encodes CASSSGTGAGNTIYF.

V is TRBV10-3 and J is TRBJ1-5; D is unresolved. CDR3 length equals 14 residues. Trimming took off 5 bases at V and 3 bases at J, with 11 bases between the two ends. Germline V gene lookup returns CDR1 ENHRY and CDR2 SYGVKD. In DNA form, the CDR3 reads TGTGCCATCAGTCCCCCAGGCCCCAATCAGCCCCAGCATTTT. Its translation is CAISPPGPNQPQHF.

The chain couples TRBV7-9 to TRBJ1-5; TRBD1 might be the D (6 bases). V was pared by 1 base and J by 2 bases, with 18 bases between. Germline CDR1 is SEHNR and CDR2 is FQNEAQ (reference sequence). There are 18 residues in the CDR3. The CDR3 sequence is CASSLVTGTLLGNQPQHF. The DNA of the CDR3 is TGTGCCAGCAGCTTAGTCACAGGGACTTTACTCGGCAATCAGCCCCAGCATTTT.

This clone has a single count. The rearrangement uses TRBV6-5 and TRBJ2-5; 7 bases are a match to TRBD1. There are 14 residues in the CDR3. The V gene end was trimmed by 6 bases and the J gene end by 3 bases; junction bases not matched to a gene: 7. Per germline, CDR1 MNHEY and CDR2 SVGAGI. CDR3 sequence reads: CASRLTDREETQYF. The CDR3 nucleotides read TGTGCCAGCAGACTTACAGACAGGGAAGAGACCCAGTACTTC.